The 19 T cell receptor beta chains given below trace back to one sample, sequenced in a study of T-cell memory formation after mild COVID-19. TCRdb fed the 5' RACE reads into MiXCR, producing one record per CDR3 protein. This sample carries around 200,000 distinct CDR3 sequences, about a fifth of them seen once, and the ten largest clones take under 30%. The specimen was PBMCs or a T cell subset sorted from them (not recorded which). All receptors come from an adult woman who had mild COVID-19 (a few samples of this study predate the infection). Cell type and time point are not known.

V is TRBV29-1 and J is TRBJ2-7; D is possibly TRBD1 (6 bases). The CDR3 totals 12 residues. Looked up from germline, CDR1 is SQVTM and CDR2 is ANQGSEA. Trimming cost V 6 bases and J 6 bases, with 15 bases left between them. The CDR3 region has the DNA TGCAGCGTCCCGACAGGAGGTCCCGAGCAGTACTTC. This codes for CSVPTGGPEQYF.

This clonotype was recorded a few times. The chain combines TRBV12-3 or TRBV12-4 with TRBJ2-5, with D maybe TRBD1 (6 bases). The CDR3 contains 14 residues. The ends were cut back, 6 bases at V and 5 bases at J, with 16 bases in the middle. The CDR3, as DNA: TGTGCCAGCAGAGAAGGGGGTACGGGGGAGACCCAGTACTTC. Protein: CASREGGTGETQYF.

V is TRBV19 and J is TRBJ2-3; the D is unclear. The CDR3 runs 14 residues. With 4 bases removed from V and 2 bases from J, the gap between germline ends came to 10 bases. The germline V gene has CDR1 LNHDA and CDR2 SQIVND (reference sequence). The DNA of the CDR3 is TGTGCCAGTAGTACCAGGACCAACACAGATACGCAGTATTTT. It specifies CASSTRTNTDTQYF.

The gene calls are TRBV5-1 and TRBJ2-1; TRBD1 agrees at 7 bases. The CDR3 runs to 15 residues. The germline gives CDR1 SGHRS, CDR2 YFSETQ. V shed 7 bases and J 8 bases; nucleotides not matched to a gene: 15. The CDR3 here is CASGRGGLFWDEQFF. The CDR3 nucleotides read TGCGCCAGCGGCCGAGGGGGCCTCTTTTGGGATGAGCAGTTCTTC.

This clonotype was seen a single time. The chain links TRBV3-1 to TRBJ1-1; 7 bases line up with TRBD1. Per the germline V gene, CDR1 is LGHDT and CDR2 is YNNKEL (reference sequence). The trim removed 5 bases at V and 6 bases at J, leaving 24 bases unmatched. The length of the CDR3 is 19 residues. DNA of the CDR3: TGTGCCAGCAGCACAAATCCGGGACAGTTTATGACTTGGGACCCTGAAGCTTTCTTT. As protein: CASSTNPGQFMTWDPEAFF.

Turning to this clonotype: A read error may produce the germline difference seen at one junction end. The chain joins TRBV7-9 to TRBJ2-3; 10 bases are a match to TRBD2. CDR3 length equals 15 residues. Germline V CDR1 and CDR2: SEHNR, FQNEAQ (reference sequence). As DNA, the CDR3 is TGTGCCAGCAGTTTAGGGCTAGCGGGAGCAGATACGCAGTATTTT. It specifies CASSLGLAGADTQYF.

The sample holds a few counts of this clonotype. V and J are TRBV9 and TRBJ1-1; 8 positions match TRBD1. Trimming at V came to 4 bases and at J to 5 bases, leaving 10 bases not matched to a gene. The CDR3 has 15 amino acids. Germline V gene lookup returns CDR1 SGDLS and CDR2 YYNGEE. The DNA for the CDR3 is TGTGCCAGCAGCAGTGATGGACAGGGCTGGACTGAAGCTTTCTTT. Translation: CASSSDGQGWTEAFF.

This clonotype has a handful of counts. The rearrangement uses TRBV6-5 and TRBJ2-3, with 8 bases that match TRBD2. The junction had 6 bases not matched to a gene; V was cut back by 0 bases and J by 4 bases. This CDR3 has 16 residues. Per germline, CDR1 MNHEY and CDR2 SVGAGI. CDR3 sequence (DNA): TGTGCCAGCAGTTACTCTTCCGGGAGGGAAGCAGATACGCAGTATTTT. Its protein product is CASSYSSGREADTQYF.

The chain uses TRBV15 and TRBJ2-1; 12 positions agree with TRBD1. This CDR3 region has 17 residues. Trimming removed 0 bases from V and 5 bases from J; junction bases left unmatched: 5. Looked up from germline, CDR1 is LNHNV and CDR2 is YYDKDF (reference sequence). CDR3 residues: CATSRERDRGPDNEQFF. CDR3 DNA sequence: TGTGCCACCAGCAGAGAACGGGACAGGGGGCCCGACAATGAGCAGTTCTTC. The variable domain in full, completed from reference TRBV15 and TRBJ2-1, reads DAMVIQNPRYQVTQFGKPVTLSCSQTLNHNVMYWYQQKSSQAPKLLFHYYDKDFNNEADTPDNFQSRRPNTSFCFLDIRSPGLGDTAMYLCATSRERDRGPDNEQFFGPGTRLTVL.

This clonotype occurred many times. CDR3 sequence reads: CASSPSGGAGDTQYF. The CDR3 DNA follows: TGTGCCAGCAGCCCTAGCGGGGGGGCAGGAGATACGCAGTATTTT. The chain carries TRBV7-2 and TRBJ2-3, with 12 bases identical to TRBD2. J lost 5 bases, V lost 5 bases, and 5 bases had no gene match. Germline V lookup: CDR1 SGHTA, CDR2 FQGNSA. The CDR3 has 15 amino acids.

V usage is TRBV7-2 and J usage is TRBJ2-3, with D perhaps matching TRBD2 (5 bases). The CDR3 is 17 residues long. Germline values: CDR1 SGHTA, CDR2 FQGNSA. Trimming took off 5 bases at V and 2 bases at J, with 20 bases between the two ends. The CDR3 reads CASSLLDSLYNTDTQYF. The CDR3 bases are TGTGCCAGCAGCCTACTGGACTCTCTCTATAACACAGATACGCAGTATTTT.

This clonotype occurred a few times. V usage is TRBV15 and J usage is TRBJ2-7; perhaps TRBD2 as D (5 bases). Per germline, CDR1 LNHNV and CDR2 YYDKDF (reference sequence). V lost 0 bases, J lost 4 bases, and 7 bases lay in between. This CDR3 has 13 amino acids. The CDR3, as DNA: TGTGCCACCAGCAGAGATCGGGGATACGAGCAGTACTTC. Protein sequence: CATSRDRGYEQYF.

V is TRBV6-1 and J is TRBJ2-1; D could derive from TRBD1 or TRBD2 (5 bases each). The CDR3 covers 13 residues. The germline CDR1 and CDR2 sequences are MNHNS and SASEGT. Trimming cost V 4 bases and J 4 bases, with 8 bases left between them. The CDR3 DNA is TGTGCCAGCAGTGGGGGGATATACAATGAGCAGTTCTTC. This codes for CASSGGIYNEQFF.

V and J are TRBV4-1 and TRBJ2-3; D uncertain. CDR3 length: 16 residues. Germline-derived CDR1 and CDR2 are MGHRA and YSYEKL. The V gene lost 0 bases and the J gene lost 5 bases, with 15 bases spanning the gap. CDR3 region: CASSQDLQLVGDTQYF. The DNA of the CDR3 is TGCGCCAGCAGCCAAGATCTACAGTTGGTCGGAGATACGCAGTATTTT.

This clonotype was detected a few times. This chain connects TRBV4-1 to TRBJ2-5; 8 nucleotides match TRBD2. Looked up from germline, CDR1 is MGHRA and CDR2 is YSYEKL. The CDR3 is made up of 16 amino acids. The V gene end was trimmed by 1 base and the J gene end by 2 bases; junction bases not matched to a gene: 6. CDR3 in amino acids: CASSQVPLAEQETQYF. The CDR3 DNA is TGCGCCAGCAGCCAAGTCCCACTAGCGGAACAAGAGACCCAGTACTTC.

V usage is TRBV6-6 and J usage is TRBJ2-7; D perhaps matches TRBD1 (6 bases). The V end was cut by 2 bases, the J end by 3 bases, with 17 bases between. This CDR3 has 16 residues. CDR1 and CDR2 (germline): MNHNY, SVGAGI (reference sequence). CDR3 protein: CASSYSLRTVNYEQYF. CDR3 nucleotides: TGTGCCAGCAGTTACAGCCTTCGGACAGTCAACTACGAGCAGTACTTC.

This clonotype was seen only a few times. The rearrangement links TRBV4-1 to TRBJ2-2, with D hard to call. CDR1 and CDR2 (germline): MGHRA, YSYEKL. CDR3 length: 16 amino acids. Deletions cut 3 bases from V and 4 bases from J, with 15 bases between. The CDR3 bases are TGCGCCAGCAGCCAGGCCTCAGGCCTGGGCACCGGGGAGCTGTTTTTT. Protein: CASSQASGLGTGELFF.

The rearrangement joins TRBV6-5 to TRBJ2-5, with unresolved D. Looked up from germline, CDR1 is MNHEY and CDR2 is SVGAGI. Between the trimmed V and J ends, which lost 6 bases and 5 bases, there was a span of 19 bases. This CDR3 has 15 amino acids. As DNA, the CDR3 is TGTGCCAGCAGCACCCTCGGGCCGGTGGAGGAGACCCAGTACTTC. Translation: CASSTLGPVEETQYF.

In its sample, this clonotype was seen a few times. The chain joins TRBV29-1 to TRBJ1-2; TRBD1 aligns across 7 bases. CDR3 length equals 16 residues. Germline V gene data show CDR1 as SQVTM and CDR2 as ANQGSEA. With 0 bases clipped from V and 2 bases from J, the junction kept 9 bases outside the gene matches. The CDR3 DNA reads TGCAGCGTTGAAGATCGAAGAGGGGGCTTGAACTATGGCTACACCTTC. Translation: CSVEDRRGGLNYGYTF.